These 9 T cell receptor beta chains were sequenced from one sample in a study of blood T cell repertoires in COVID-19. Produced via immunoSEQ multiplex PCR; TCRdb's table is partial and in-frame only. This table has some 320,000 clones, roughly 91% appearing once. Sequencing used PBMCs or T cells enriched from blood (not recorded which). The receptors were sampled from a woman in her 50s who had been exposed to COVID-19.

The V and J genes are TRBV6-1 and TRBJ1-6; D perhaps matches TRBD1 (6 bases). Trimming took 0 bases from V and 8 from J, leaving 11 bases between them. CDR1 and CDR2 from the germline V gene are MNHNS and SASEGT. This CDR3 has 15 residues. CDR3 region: CASSEARTADSPLHF. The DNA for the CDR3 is TGTGCCAGCAGTGAAGCGAGGACAGCGGATTCACCCCTCCACTTT.

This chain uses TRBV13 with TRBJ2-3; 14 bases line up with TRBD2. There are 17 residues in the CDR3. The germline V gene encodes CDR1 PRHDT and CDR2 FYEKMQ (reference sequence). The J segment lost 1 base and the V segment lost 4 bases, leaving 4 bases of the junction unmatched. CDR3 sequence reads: CASSSPGLAGGTDTQYF. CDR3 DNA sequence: TGTGCCAGCAGCTCTCCGGGACTAGCGGGGGGCACAGATACGCAGTATTTT.

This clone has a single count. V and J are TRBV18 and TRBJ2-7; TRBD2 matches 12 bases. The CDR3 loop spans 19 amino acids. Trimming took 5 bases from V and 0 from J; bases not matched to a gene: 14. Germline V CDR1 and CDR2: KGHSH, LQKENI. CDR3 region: CASSSFGLAGTPTSYEQYF. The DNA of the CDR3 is TGTGCCAGCTCATCTTTCGGACTAGCGGGGACTCCGACCTCCTACGAGCAGTACTTC.

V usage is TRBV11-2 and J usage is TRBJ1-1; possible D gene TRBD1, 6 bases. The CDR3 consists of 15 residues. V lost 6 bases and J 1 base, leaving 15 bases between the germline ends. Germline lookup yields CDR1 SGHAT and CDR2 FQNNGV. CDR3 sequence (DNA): TGTGCCAGCAGTGTAGAGGGGGTTGGGAACACTGAAGCTTTCTTT. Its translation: CASSVEGVGNTEAFF.

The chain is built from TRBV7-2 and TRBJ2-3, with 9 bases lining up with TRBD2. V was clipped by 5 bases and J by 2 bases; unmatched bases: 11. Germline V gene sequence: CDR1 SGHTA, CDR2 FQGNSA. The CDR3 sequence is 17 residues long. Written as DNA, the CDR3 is TGTGCCAGCAGCCCCAGATTAGCGGGGGAGGCCACAGATACGCAGTATTTT. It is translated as CASSPRLAGEATDTQYF. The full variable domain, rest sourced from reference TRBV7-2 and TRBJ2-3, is GAGVSQSPSNKVTEKGKDVELRCDPISGHTALYWYRQSLGQGLEFLIYFQGNSAPDKSGLPSDRFSAERTGGSVSTLTIQRTQQEDSAVYLCASSPRLAGEATDTQYFGPGTRLTVL.

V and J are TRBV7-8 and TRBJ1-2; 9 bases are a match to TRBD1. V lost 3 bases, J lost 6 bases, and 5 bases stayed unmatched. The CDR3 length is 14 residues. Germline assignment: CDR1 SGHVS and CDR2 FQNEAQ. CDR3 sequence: CASSFSQGANGYTF. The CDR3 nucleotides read TGTGCCAGCAGCTTCTCACAGGGGGCCAATGGCTACACCTTC.

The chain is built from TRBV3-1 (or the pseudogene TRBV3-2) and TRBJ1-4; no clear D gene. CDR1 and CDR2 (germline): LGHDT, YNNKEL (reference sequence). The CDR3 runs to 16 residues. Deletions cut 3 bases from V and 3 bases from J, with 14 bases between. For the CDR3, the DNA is TGTGCCAGCAGCCATGCGCAGGATTGGGCTAATGAAAAACTGTTTTTT. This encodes CASSHAQDWANEKLFF.

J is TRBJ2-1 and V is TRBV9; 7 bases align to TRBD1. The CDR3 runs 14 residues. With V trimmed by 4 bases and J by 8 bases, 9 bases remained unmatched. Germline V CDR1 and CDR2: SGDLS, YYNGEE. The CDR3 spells CASSPGQVLHEQFF. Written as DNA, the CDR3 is TGTGCCAGCAGCCCCGGACAGGTTCTACATGAGCAGTTCTTC.

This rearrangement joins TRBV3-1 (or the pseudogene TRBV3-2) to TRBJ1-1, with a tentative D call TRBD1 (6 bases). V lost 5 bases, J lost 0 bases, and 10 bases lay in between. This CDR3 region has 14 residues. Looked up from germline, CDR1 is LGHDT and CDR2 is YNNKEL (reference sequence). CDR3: CASSFQGLNTEAFF. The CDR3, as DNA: TGTGCCAGCAGCTTTCAGGGGCTGAACACTGAAGCTTTCTTT.